The source of this TCR beta chain is a study of CD8+CD57+ T cells in acquired aplastic anemia. Whole-study context: Mean DNA quantity obtained from sorted CD4+ and CD8+ cells was around 3.2 ug. Healthy donors had, on average, around 10 million reads for their CD4+ cells. Study-level findings and limits: Patients did not significantly differ from controls in CD8+ Simpson's diversity.

Worth noting for this clonotype: Its antigen is unknown.

CDR3 and TCR beta VDJ profiling relied on genomic DNA as the template. TCRdb processed the reads anew with MiXCR; each CDR3 protein has one entry. The top ten hold around 2.9% of the sample, which has about 180,000 distinct CDR3 sequences, 40% to 55% seen once. CDR1 and CDR2 from the germline V gene are LGHNA and YSLEER. With 4 bases clipped from V and 6 bases from J, the junction kept 5 bases outside the gene matches. This CDR3 contains 15 residues. This receptor was identified in a human donor in good health. J is TRBJ2-4 and V is TRBV4-3; 11 nucleotides align to TRBD2. The sample comprised sorted CD4+, CD8+, or CD8+CD57+ T cells (not recorded which) from PBMCs. In nucleotides, the CDR3 is TGCGCCAGCAGCCCCGAACTAGCGGGGGCAAACATTCAGTACTTC. Protein sequence: CASSPELAGANIQYF.